Listed here are 10 T cell receptor beta chains from one sample, sequenced in a study of shared clonotypes between healthy human individuals. Profiling relied on immunoSEQ multiplex PCR, and the TCRdb table lists in-frame clones only, not all of them. The sample includes about 2 million clones, about 95% of them seen just once. CD8 cells regarded as naive lacked CD45RO, were positively chosen for CCR7, and omitted terminally differentiated effector memory CD45RA+ cells. The source material was naive CD8+ T cells sorted from blood. These receptors all stem from a man aged 18 to 30 in good health.

The chain joins TRBV5-1 to TRBJ2-5; 8 bases agree with TRBD2. The CDR3 extends over 17 amino acids. The V gene end was trimmed by 3 bases and the J gene end by 5 bases; junction bases not matched to a gene: 15. The germline CDR1 and CDR2 sequences are SGHRS and YFSETQ. The CDR3 sequence: CASSSYPGLAMSETQYF. The CDR3 region has the DNA TGCGCCAGCAGCTCATACCCTGGACTAGCTATGTCGGAGACCCAGTACTTC.

The rearrangement links TRBV5-6 to TRBJ2-1; no clear D. The V end lost 1 base, the J end lost 4 bases, and 6 bases lay between the germline ends. The CDR3 consists of 13 residues. Per the germline V gene, CDR1 is SGHDT and CDR2 is YYEEEE. The CDR3 region is CASSLYRYNEQFF. Written as DNA, the CDR3 is TGTGCCAGCAGCTTGTACAGATACAATGAGCAGTTCTTC.

The chain carries TRBV27 and TRBJ2-7; D tentatively fits TRBD1 or TRBD2 (5 bases each). The ends were cut back, 5 bases at V and 3 bases at J, with 26 bases in the middle. The CDR3 has 18 residues. Germline V gene sequence: CDR1 MNHEY, CDR2 SMNVEV (reference sequence). This chain's CDR3 is CASSTTRVEGPLYYEQYF. The CDR3 DNA sequence: TGTGCCAGCAGTACCACCCGAGTCGAGGGGCCCCTTTACTACGAGCAGTACTTC.

A remark on this clone: Other nucleotide sequences in the sample specify the same CDR3. This sequence joins TRBV5-6 and TRBJ2-1; D is possibly TRBD2 (6 bases). Trimming removed 4 bases at V and 6 bases at J, with 8 bases between. The CDR3 has 12 residues. The germline CDR1 and CDR2 sequences are SGHDT and YYEEEE. The CDR3 DNA sequence: TGTGCCAGCAGCCCCGGGGGCAATGAGCAGTTCTTC. This gives the protein CASSPGGNEQFF.

The rearrangement links TRBV14 to TRBJ2-7, with 8 positions matching TRBD1. Looked up from germline, CDR1 is SGHDN and CDR2 is FVKESK. The CDR3 loop spans 14 amino acids. V was clipped by 2 bases and J by 3 bases; unmatched bases: 3. As DNA, the CDR3 is TGTGCCAGCAGCCAAAATGACAGGGGCTACGAGCAGTACTTC. This codes for CASSQNDRGYEQYF. The entire variable domain, with the rest obtained from reference TRBV14 and TRBJ2-7, is as follows: EAGVTQFPSHSVIEKGQTVTLRCDPISGHDNLYWYRRVMGKEIKFLLHFVKESKQDESGMPNNRFLAERTGGTYSTLKVQPAELEDSGVYFCASSQNDRGYEQYFGPGTRLTVT.

This clone has only one observation. The chain combines TRBV27 with TRBJ1-4; D unclear. V was clipped by 1 base and J by 7 bases, with 10 bases between them. The CDR3 spans 14 residues. The germline gives CDR1 MNHEY, CDR2 SMNVEV (reference sequence). CDR3 DNA sequence: TGTGCCAGCAGTTTATTAGGGAGCGGTGAAAAACTGTTTTTT. Translation: CASSLLGSGEKLFF.

This chain uses TRBV13 with TRBJ1-2; TRBD1 aligns across 10 bases. This CDR3 has 16 amino acids. V was pared by 4 bases and J by 7 bases, with 12 bases of the junction left unmatched. CDR1 PRHDT and CDR2 FYEKMQ come from the germline V gene (reference sequence). CDR3 sequence: CASSSRDRGFAGGYTF. The CDR3 DNA follows: TGTGCCAGCAGCTCCCGGGACAGGGGCTTTGCGGGTGGCTACACCTTC.

The rearrangement joins TRBV4-1 to TRBJ2-3; possible D gene TRBD2, 6 bases. The germline V and J ends were trimmed by 0 bases and 2 bases, with 15 bases remaining between them. Germline CDR1 reads MGHRA; CDR2 reads YSYEKL. The CDR3 has 17 amino acids. The CDR3 here is CASSQDGTPGITDTQYF. The CDR3 DNA reads as TGCGCCAGCAGCCAAGATGGGACTCCCGGAATCACAGATACGCAGTATTTT.

Notes on this clone: Other nucleotide sequences in the sample specify the same CDR3. The chain joins TRBV5-1 to TRBJ2-2; TRBD1 might be the D (6 bases). This CDR3 has 14 amino acids. Per germline, CDR1 SGHRS and CDR2 YFSETQ. V was shortened by 4 bases and J by 3 bases, with 10 bases between the two germline ends. The CDR3 sequence is CASSLDSYTGELFF. For the CDR3, the DNA is TGCGCCAGCAGCCTGGACAGTTACACCGGGGAGCTGTTTTTT.

This chain links TRBV6-5 with TRBJ1-1; D call uncertain. The CDR3 extends over 12 amino acids. V was trimmed by 2 bases and J by 11 bases, leaving 12 bases between them. Looked up from germline, CDR1 is MNHEY and CDR2 is SVGAGI. CDR3 coding DNA: TGTGCCAGCAGTTACGAAGGTCAAAGGGCTTTCTTT. Its protein product is CASSYEGQRAFF.